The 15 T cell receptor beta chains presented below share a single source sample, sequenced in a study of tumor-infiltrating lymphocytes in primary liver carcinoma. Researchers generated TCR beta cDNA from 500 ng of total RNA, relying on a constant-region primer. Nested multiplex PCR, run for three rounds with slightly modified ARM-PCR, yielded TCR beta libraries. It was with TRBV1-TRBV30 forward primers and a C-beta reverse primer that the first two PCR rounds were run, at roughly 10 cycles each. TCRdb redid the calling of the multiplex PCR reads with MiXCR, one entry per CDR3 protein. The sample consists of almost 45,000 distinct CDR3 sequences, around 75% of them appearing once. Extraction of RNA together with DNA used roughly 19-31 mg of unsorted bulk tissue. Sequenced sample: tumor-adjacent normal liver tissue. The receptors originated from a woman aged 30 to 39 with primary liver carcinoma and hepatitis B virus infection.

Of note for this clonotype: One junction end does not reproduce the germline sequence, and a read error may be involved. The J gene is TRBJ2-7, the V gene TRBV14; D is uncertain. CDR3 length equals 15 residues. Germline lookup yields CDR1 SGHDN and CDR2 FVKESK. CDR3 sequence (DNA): TGTGCTAGCAGCCAACAAAGGTGGTGGTCCTACGAGCAGTACTTC. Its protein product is CASSQQRWWSYEQYF. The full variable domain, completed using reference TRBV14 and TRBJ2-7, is EAGVTQFPSHSVIEKGQTVTLRCDPISGHDNLYWYRRVMGKEIKFLLHFVKESKQDESGMPNNRFLAERTGGTYSTLKVQPAELEDSGVYFCASSQQRWWSYEQYFGPGTRLTVT.

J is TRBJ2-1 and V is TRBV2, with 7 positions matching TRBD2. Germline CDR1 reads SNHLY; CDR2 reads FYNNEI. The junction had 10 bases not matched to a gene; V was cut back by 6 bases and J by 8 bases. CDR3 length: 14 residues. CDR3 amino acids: CASRRERLEDEQFF. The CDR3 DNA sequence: TGTGCCAGCAGGCGGGAGCGGCTGGAGGATGAGCAGTTCTTC.

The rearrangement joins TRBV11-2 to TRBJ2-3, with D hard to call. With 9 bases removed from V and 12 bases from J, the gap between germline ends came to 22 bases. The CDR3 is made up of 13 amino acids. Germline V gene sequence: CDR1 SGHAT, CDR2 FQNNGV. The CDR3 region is CARGLYPKGTQYF. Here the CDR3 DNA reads TGTGCCAGAGGCCTATACCCTAAGGGTACACAGTATTTT. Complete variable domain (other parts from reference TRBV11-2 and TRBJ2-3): EAGVAQSPRYKIIEKRQSVAFWCNPISGHATLYWYQQILGQGPKLLIQFQNNGVVDDSQLPKDRFSAERLKGVDSTLKIQPAKLEDSAVYLCARGLYPKGTQYFGPGTRLTVL.

The CDR3, as DNA: TGTGCCAGCGGCCCCCTCGGAGACGGAGAGCAGTACTTC. It encodes CASGPLGDGEQYF. The genes are TRBV4-2 and TRBJ2-7; unclear D gene. The length of the CDR3 is 13 residues. V was pared by 8 bases and J by 7 bases, with 18 bases between. CDR1 and CDR2 (germline): LGHNA, YNFKEQ.

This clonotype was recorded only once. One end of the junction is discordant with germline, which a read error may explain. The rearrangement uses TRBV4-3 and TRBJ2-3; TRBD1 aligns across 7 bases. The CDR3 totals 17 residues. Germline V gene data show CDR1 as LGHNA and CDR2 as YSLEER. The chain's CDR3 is CTSSRVGTEDFTDTQYF. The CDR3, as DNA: TGCACCAGCAGCCGAGTCGGGACAGAGGATTTCACAGATACGCAGTATTTT.

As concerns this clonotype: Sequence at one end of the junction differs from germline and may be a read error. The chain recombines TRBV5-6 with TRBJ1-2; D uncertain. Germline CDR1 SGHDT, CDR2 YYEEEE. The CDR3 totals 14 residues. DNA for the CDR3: TGCGCCAGCATCGTAGGGTATGGTGACTATGGCTACACCTTC. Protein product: CASIVGYGDYGYTF.

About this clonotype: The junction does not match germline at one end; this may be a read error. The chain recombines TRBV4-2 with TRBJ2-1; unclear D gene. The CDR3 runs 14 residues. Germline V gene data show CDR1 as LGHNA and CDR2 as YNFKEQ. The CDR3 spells CASSLGPYVYEQHF. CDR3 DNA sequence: TGTGCCAGCAGCTTAGGACCCTACGTCTACGAGCAGCACTTC.

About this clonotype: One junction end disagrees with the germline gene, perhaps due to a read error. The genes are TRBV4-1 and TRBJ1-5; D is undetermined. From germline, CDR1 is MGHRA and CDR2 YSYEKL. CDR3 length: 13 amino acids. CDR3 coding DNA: TGCGCCAGCAGCCAAGATTTAGGTCAGCCCCAGCGCTTT. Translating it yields CASSQDLGQPQRF.

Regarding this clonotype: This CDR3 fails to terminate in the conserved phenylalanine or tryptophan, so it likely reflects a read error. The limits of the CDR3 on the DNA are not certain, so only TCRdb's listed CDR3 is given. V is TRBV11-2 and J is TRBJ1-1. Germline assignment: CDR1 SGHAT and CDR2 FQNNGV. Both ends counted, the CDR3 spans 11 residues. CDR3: CASSLGTEAFS.

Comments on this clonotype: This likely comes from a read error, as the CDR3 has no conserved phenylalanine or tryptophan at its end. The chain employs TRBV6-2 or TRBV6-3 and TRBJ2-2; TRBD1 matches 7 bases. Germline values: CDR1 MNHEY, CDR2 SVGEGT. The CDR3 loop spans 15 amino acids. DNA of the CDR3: TGTGCCACCTCGGCGACAGGGAAAAACATCGGGGAGCTGTTTTAT. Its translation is CATSATGKNIGELFY.

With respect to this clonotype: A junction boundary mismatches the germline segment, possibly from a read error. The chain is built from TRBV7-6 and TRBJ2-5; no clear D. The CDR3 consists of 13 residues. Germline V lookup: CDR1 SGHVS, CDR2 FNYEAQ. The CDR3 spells CTSSRAPQETQYF. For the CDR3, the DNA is TGTACCAGCAGTCGGGCCCCGCAGGAGACCCAGTACTTC.

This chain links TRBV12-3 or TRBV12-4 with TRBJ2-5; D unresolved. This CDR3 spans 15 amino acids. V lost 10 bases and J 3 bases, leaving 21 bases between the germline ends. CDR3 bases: TGTGCCATCAGCACCTACCCCGCGTGCGAAGAGACCCAGTACTTC. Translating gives CAISTYPACEETQYF.

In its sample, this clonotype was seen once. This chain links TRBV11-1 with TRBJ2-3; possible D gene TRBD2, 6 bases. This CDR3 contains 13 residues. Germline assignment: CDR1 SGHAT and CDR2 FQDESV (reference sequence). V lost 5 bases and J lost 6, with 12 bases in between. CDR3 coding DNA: TGTGCCAGCAGCGCCGGGACTCCGGATACGCAGTATTTT. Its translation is CASSAGTPDTQYF.

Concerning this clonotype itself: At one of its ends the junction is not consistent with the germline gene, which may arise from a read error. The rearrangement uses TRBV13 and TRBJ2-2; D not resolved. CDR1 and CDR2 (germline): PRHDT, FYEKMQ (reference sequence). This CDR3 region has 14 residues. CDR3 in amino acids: CVSCLGRYAGELFF. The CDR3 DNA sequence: TGTGTCAGCTGCTTAGGCCGATACGCCGGGGAGCTGTTTTTT.

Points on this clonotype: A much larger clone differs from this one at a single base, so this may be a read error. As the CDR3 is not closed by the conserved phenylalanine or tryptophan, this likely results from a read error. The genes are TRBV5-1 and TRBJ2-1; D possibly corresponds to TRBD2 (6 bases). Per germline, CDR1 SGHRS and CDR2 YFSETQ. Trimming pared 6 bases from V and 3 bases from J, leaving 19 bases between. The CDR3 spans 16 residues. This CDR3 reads CASTLGDFDFYNEQFS. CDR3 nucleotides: TGCGCCAGCACCCTCGGGGACTTCGATTTCTACAATGAGCAGTTCTCC.